The sequence of this TCR beta chain was determined in a study of a mutant IDH1 vaccine in newly diagnosed glioma. Time point of the sample: week 35, safety follow-up. In the vaccine, a single dose held 300 ug of the mutant IDH1 20-mer peptide, along with topical imiquimod. The J segment lost 3 bases and the V segment lost 7 bases, leaving 19 bases of the junction unmatched. The germline V gene has CDR1 SGHRS and CDR2 YFSETQ. The CDR3 spans 18 residues. On this clone: Its target is unknown.

Assay used: immunoSEQ multiplex PCR; TCRdb lists only in-frame clones, some missing. The table has about 60,000 clones, 84% seen once. J is TRBJ2-1 and V is TRBV5-1, with 7 positions matching TRBD1. Here the sequenced sample was PBMCs, taken from a glioma patient whose treatment included an IDH1 peptide vaccine. The source of this sequence is a young man with glioma. The CDR3 loop is CASRLLLAGTANYNEQFF. Here the CDR3 DNA reads TGCGCCAGCCGACTTCTACTCGCCGGGACAGCAAACTACAATGAGCAGTTCTTC. The variable domain in full, with the rest retrieved from reference TRBV5-1 and TRBJ2-1, is KAGVTQTPRYLIKTRGQQVTLSCSPISGHRSVSWYQQTPGQGLQFLFEYFSETQRNKGNFPGRFSGRQFSNSRSEMNVSTLELGDSALYLCASRLLLAGTANYNEQFFGPGTRLTVL.